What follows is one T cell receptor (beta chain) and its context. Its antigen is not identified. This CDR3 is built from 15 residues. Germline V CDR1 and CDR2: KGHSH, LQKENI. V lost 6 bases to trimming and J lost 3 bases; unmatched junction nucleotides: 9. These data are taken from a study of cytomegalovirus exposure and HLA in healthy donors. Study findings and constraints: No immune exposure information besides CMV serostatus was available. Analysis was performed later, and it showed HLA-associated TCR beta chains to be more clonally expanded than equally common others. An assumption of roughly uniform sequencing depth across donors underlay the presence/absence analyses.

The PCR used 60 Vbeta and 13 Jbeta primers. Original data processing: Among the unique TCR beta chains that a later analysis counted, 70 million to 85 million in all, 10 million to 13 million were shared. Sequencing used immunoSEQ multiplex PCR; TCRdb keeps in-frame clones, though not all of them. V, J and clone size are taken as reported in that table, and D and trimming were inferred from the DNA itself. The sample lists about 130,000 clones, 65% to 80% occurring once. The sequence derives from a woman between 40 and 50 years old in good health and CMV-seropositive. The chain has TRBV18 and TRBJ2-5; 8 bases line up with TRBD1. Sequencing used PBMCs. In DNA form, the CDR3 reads TGTGCCAGCTCCCGAGAGACAGGGGCGGAAGAGACCCAGTACTTC. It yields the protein CASSRETGAEETQYF. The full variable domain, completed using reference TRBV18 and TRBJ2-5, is NAGVMQNPRHLVRRRGQEARLRCSPMKGHSHVYWYRQLPEEGLKFMVYLQKENIIDESGMPKERFSAEFPKEGPSILRIQQVVRGDSAAYFCASSRETGAEETQYFGPGTRLLVL.